This is a list of T cell receptor beta chains from one sample in a study of low-dose radiotherapy and immunotherapy resistance in tumors. In TCRdb, the reads were re-called with MiXCR into one record per CDR3 protein. The repertoire holds about 80,000 distinct CDR3 sequences, 15% to 20% seen once, with less than 1.5% in the top ten. Sequenced material: PBMCs, taken after low-dose radiotherapy plus immunotherapy. These receptors were obtained from a male donor with prostate cancer. Each CDR3 is given without its conserved first and last residue. Each record gives: V gene, J gene, CDR3 protein.

TRBV5-1	TRBJ2-7	ASSLGDRALGEQY
TRBV5-1	TRBJ1-1	ASSPGQAKNTEAF
TRBV2	TRBJ2-1	ASTVGNEQF
TRBV12-3/TRBV12-4	TRBJ1-6	ASSSQQGMASPLH
TRBV9	TRBJ2-1	ASSVSGGGYNEQF
TRBV7-9	TRBJ1-3	ASSTLAQADSGNTIY
TRBV19	TRBJ2-7	ASGTASSYEQY
TRBV7-9	TRBJ1-2	ASSPDGFRDTYGNYGYT
TRBV28	TRBJ1-1	ASDGPNTEAF
TRBV20-1	TRBJ1-5	SARTGDNQPQH
TRBV28	TRBJ2-7	ASKRTGASYEQY
TRBV7-2	TRBJ2-2	ASSPGPGVTGELF
TRBV14	TRBJ2-2	ASSRSRDRGPGELF
TRBV28	TRBJ2-7	ASRRTQGGYYEQY
TRBV28	TRBJ2-2	ASSFQSPGSGELF
TRBV20-1	TRBJ1-2	SARPPGTGDAYGYT
TRBV4-3	TRBJ2-3	ASSPNTYGGTDTQY
TRBV12-3/TRBV12-4	TRBJ1-4	ASRGAGNEKLF
TRBV7-9	TRBJ1-5	ASSSTGTGILLSNQPQH
TRBV7-2	TRBJ2-1	ASSLGPAIVAGKRNEQF
TRBV1	TRBJ2-7	TSSFREGRHEQY
TRBV20-1	TRBJ1-5	SARATGRSPNQPQH
TRBV27	TRBJ2-7	ASSRTGGFYEQY
TRBV24-1	TRBJ2-1	ATSRDSHNEQF
TRBV7-2	TRBJ2-7	ASSLNAGGAYEQY
TRBV28	TRBJ1-1	ASSQLGQGNTEAF
TRBV12-3/TRBV12-4	TRBJ2-7	ASSPQFWEQY
TRBV4-2	TRBJ2-7	ASSLRLAGVLEQY
TRBV5-1	TRBJ2-5	ASKNSGEETQY
TRBV28	TRBJ2-2	ASKWGQGVPGELF
TRBV20-1	TRBJ1-2	SARGTGFGGYT
TRBV5-1	TRBJ2-2	ASSHPGGRNGKAGELF